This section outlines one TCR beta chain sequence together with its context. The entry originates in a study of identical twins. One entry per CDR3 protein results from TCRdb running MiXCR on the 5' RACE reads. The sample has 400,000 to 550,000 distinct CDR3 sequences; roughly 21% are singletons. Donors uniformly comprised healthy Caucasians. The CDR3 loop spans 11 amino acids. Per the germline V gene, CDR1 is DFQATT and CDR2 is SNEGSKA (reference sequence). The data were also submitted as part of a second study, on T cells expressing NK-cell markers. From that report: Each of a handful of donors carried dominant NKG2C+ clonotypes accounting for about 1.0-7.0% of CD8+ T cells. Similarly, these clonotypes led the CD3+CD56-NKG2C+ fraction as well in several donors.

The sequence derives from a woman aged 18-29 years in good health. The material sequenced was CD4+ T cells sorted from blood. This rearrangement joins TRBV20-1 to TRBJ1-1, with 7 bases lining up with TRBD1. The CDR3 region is CGGQSNTEAFF. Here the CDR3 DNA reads TGCGGGGGACAGTCGAACACTGAAGCTTTCTTT.